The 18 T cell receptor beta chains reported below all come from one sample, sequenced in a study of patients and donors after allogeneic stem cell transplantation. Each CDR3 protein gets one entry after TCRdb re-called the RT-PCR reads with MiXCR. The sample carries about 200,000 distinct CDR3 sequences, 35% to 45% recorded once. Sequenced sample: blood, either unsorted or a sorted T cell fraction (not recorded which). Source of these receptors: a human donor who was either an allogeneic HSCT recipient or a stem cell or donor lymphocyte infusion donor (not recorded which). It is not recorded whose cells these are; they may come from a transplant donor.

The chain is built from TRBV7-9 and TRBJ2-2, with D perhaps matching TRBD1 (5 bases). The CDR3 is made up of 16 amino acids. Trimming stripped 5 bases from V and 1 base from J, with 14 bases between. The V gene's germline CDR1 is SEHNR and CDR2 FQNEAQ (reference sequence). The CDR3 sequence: CASSAGPTGNTGELFF. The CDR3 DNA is TGTGCCAGCAGCGCTGGACCTACAGGGAACACCGGGGAGCTGTTTTTT. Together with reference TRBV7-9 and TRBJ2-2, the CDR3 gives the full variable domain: DTGVSQNPRHKITKRGQNVTFRCDPISEHNRLYWYRQTLGQGPEFLTYFQNEAQLEKSRLLSDRFSAERPKGSFSTLEIQRTEQGDSAMYLCASSAGPTGNTGELFFGEGSRLTVL.

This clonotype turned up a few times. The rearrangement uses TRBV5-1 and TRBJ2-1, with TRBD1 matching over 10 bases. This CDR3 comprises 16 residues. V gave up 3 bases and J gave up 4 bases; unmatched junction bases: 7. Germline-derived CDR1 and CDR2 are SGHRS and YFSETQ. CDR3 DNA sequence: TGCGCCAGCAGCTCCCCGGGACAGGGGAGTTACAATGAGCAGTTCTTC. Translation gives CASSSPGQGSYNEQFF.

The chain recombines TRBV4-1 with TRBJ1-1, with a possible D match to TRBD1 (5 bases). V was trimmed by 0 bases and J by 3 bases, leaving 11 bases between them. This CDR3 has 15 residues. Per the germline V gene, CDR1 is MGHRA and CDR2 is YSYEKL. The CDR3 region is CASSQEAQGYTEAFF. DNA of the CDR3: TGCGCCAGCAGCCAAGAGGCGCAGGGCTACACTGAAGCTTTCTTT.

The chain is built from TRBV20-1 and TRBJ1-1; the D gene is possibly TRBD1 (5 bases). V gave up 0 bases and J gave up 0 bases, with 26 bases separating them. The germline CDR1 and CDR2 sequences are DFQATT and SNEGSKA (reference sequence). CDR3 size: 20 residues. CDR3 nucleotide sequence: TGCAGTGCTAGAGATCCCGTCTTCGCCGGACTGGGGGAAATGAACACTGAAGCTTTCTTT. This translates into CSARDPVFAGLGEMNTEAFF.

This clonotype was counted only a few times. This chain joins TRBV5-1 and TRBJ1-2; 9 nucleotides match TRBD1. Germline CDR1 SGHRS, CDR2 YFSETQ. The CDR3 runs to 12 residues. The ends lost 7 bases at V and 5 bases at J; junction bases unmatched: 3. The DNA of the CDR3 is TGCGCCAGCCGGGACAGGGAATATGGCTACACCTTC. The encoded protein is CASRDREYGYTF.

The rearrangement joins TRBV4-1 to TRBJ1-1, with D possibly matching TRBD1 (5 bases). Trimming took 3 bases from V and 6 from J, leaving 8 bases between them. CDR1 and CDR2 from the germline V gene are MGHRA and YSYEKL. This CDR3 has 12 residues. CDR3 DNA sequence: TGCGCCAGCAGCCATGGCAGGGCTGAAGCTTTCTTT. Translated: CASSHGRAEAFF.

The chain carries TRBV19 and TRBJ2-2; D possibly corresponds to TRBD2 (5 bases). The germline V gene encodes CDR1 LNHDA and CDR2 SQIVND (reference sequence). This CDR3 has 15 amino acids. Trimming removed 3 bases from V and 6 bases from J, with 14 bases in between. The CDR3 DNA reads TGTGCCAGTAGTATTTTGGACTCCTTCTCCGGGGAGCTGTTTTTT. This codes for CASSILDSFSGELFF.

CDR3 coding DNA: TGTGCCAGCAGCTTACAGGGGGAACAGGGGTTAAATGGCTACACCTTC. It yields the protein CASSLQGEQGLNGYTF. V and J are TRBV7-9 and TRBJ1-2, with 7 bases fitting TRBD1. V shed 2 bases and J 6 bases; nucleotides not matched to a gene: 12. The CDR3 is made up of 16 amino acids. Germline assignment: CDR1 SEHNR and CDR2 FQNEAQ (reference sequence).

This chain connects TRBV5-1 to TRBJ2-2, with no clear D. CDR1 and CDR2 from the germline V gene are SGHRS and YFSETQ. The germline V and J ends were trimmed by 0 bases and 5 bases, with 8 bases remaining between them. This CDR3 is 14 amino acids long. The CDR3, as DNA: TGCGCCAGCAGCTTGGTACTTTGGACCGGGGAGCTGTTTTTT. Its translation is CASSLVLWTGELFF.

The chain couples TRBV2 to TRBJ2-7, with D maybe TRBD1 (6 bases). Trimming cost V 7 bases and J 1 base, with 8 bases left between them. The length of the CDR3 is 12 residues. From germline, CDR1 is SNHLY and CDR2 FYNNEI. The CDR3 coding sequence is TGTGCCAGCACCGGGACATCCTACGAGCAGTACTTC. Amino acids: CASTGTSYEQYF.

The CDR3 spells CASSLDNPYNSPLHF. DNA of the CDR3: TGTGCCAGCAGCTTAGACAACCCATATAATTCACCCCTCCACTTT. V is TRBV11-2 and J is TRBJ1-6; D uncertain. Trimming shortened V by 0 bases and J by 4 bases, and 7 bases separated the two germline ends. Germline V gives CDR1 SGHAT, CDR2 FQNNGV. The CDR3 extends over 15 amino acids.

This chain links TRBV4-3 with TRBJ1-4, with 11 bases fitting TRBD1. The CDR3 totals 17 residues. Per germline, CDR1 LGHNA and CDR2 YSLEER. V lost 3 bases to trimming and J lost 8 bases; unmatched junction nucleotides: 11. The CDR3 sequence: CASSHRGPGQGGEKLFF. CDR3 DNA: TGCGCCAGCAGCCACCGAGGCCCGGGACAGGGGGGGGAAAAACTGTTTTTT.

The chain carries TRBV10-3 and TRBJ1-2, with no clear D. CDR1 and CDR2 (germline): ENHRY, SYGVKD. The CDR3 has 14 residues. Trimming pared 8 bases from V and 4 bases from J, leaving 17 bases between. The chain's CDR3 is CAIADAIKGYGYTF. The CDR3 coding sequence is TGTGCCATCGCGGACGCCATAAAGGGCTATGGCTACACCTTC.

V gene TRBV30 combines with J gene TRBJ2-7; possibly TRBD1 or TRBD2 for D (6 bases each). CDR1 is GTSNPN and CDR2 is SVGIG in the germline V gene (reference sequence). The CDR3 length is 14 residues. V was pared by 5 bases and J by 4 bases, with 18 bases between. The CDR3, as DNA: TGTGCCTGGTCCATCGGGGGCTCGGGGTACGAGCAGTACTTC. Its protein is CAWSIGGSGYEQYF.

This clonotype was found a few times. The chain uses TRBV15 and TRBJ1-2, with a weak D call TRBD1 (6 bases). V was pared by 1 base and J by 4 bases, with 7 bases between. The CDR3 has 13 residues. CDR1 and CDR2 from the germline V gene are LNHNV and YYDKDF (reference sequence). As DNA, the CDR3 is TGTGCCACCAGCAGAGGACAGGCCTATGGCTACACCTTC. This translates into CATSRGQAYGYTF. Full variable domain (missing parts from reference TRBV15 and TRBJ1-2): DAMVIQNPRYQVTQFGKPVTLSCSQTLNHNVMYWYQQKSSQAPKLLFHYYDKDFNNEADTPDNFQSRRPNTSFCFLDIRSPGLGDTAMYLCATSRGQAYGYTFGSGTRLTVV.

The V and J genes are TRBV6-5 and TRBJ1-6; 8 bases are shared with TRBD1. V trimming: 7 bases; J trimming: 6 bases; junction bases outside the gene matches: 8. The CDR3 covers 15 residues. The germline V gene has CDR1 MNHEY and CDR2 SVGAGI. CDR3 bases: TGTGCCAGCAACAGGGCAGGGGGCCGTAATTCACCCCTCCACTTT. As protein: CASNRAGGRNSPLHF.

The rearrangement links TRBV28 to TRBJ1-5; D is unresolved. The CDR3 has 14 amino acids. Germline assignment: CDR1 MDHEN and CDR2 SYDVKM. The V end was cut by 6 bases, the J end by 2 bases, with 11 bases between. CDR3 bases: TGTGCCAGCAGCCGGCAGGCGGGCAATCAGCCCCAGCATTTT. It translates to CASSRQAGNQPQHF.

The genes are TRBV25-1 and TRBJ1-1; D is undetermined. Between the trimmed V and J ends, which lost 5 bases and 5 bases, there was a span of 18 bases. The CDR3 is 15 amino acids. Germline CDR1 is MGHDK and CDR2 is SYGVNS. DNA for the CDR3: TGTGCCAGCAGTTACCACAGCAACGGGAAAACTGAAGCTTTCTTT. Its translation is CASSYHSNGKTEAFF.